The 30 T cell receptor beta chains given below trace back to one sample, sequenced in a study of cytomegalovirus exposure and HLA in healthy donors. Primers included in the PCR were 60 Vbeta and 13 Jbeta primers. The assay was immunoSEQ multiplex PCR, and TCRdb's table has in-frame clones only and misses some. The sample yields roughly 30,000 clones, of which the top ten take up less than 3.5%. The specimen was PBMCs. The receptors originated from a woman aged 35 to 49 in good health and CMV-seropositive.

This rearrangement joins TRBV5-1 to TRBJ2-1, with unresolved D. This CDR3 has 13 amino acids. CDR1 and CDR2 from the germline V gene are SGHRS and YFSETQ. Trimming shortened V by 2 bases and J by 6 bases, and 9 bases separated the two germline ends. CDR3 sequence: CASSLPVVNEQFF. CDR3 sequence (DNA): TGCGCCAGCAGCTTACCCGTAGTCAATGAGCAGTTCTTC.

This chain uses TRBV28 with TRBJ2-7; 8 nucleotides agree with TRBD2. The germline V gene encodes CDR1 MDHEN and CDR2 SYDVKM. Unmatched junction bases numbered 10, after V lost 4 bases and J lost 2 bases. The CDR3 loop spans 16 amino acids. This CDR3 is CASSSPLAAKPYEQYF. The CDR3 DNA follows: TGTGCCAGCAGTTCGCCACTAGCGGCAAAACCCTACGAGCAGTACTTC. The full variable domain, its missing parts supplied by reference TRBV28 and TRBJ2-7, is DVKVTQSSRYLVKRTGEKVFLECVQDMDHENMFWYRQDPGLGLRLIYFSYDVKMKEKGDIPEGYSVSREKKERFSLILESASTNQTSMYLCASSSPLAAKPYEQYFGPGTRLTVT.

The chain recombines TRBV28 with TRBJ1-2; D is uncertain. The CDR3 contains 14 residues. V shed 2 bases and J shed 1 base, with 8 bases lying between them. The germline gives CDR1 MDHEN, CDR2 SYDVKM. The CDR3 DNA reads as TGTGCCAGCAGTTTAGGGCAGCATAACTATGGCTACACCTTC. This sequence encodes CASSLGQHNYGYTF.

V gene TRBV29-1 combines with J gene TRBJ2-3; tentatively, D is TRBD1 (5 bases). Trimming cost V 5 bases and J 1 base, with 10 bases left between them. CDR3 size: 13 residues. Germline-derived CDR1 and CDR2 are SQVTM and ANQGSEA. The CDR3 loop is CSVRQGGTDTQYF. In DNA form, the CDR3 reads TGCAGCGTTAGGCAGGGTGGCACAGATACGCAGTATTTT.

The V and J genes are TRBV6-5 and TRBJ2-7; perhaps TRBD2 as D (6 bases). Trimming left V 8 bases short and J 3 bases short, with 20 bases between. Germline V CDR1 and CDR2: MNHEY, SVGAGI. The length of the CDR3 is 15 residues. The CDR3 here is CASGGTRGFVYEQYF. As DNA, the CDR3 is TGTGCCAGCGGGGGGACGAGGGGTTTCGTCTACGAGCAGTACTTC.

V gene TRBV4-1 combines with J gene TRBJ2-5; D is perhaps TRBD2 (6 bases). Germline V gene sequence: CDR1 MGHRA, CDR2 YSYEKL. This CDR3 spans 16 amino acids. V lost 4 bases to trimming and J lost 2 bases, with 17 bases between them. The CDR3: CASSLRLGSGQETQYF. The CDR3 nucleotides are TGCGCCAGCAGCCTCCGACTGGGTAGCGGACAAGAGACCCAGTACTTC.

This chain connects TRBV2 to TRBJ2-7; weak D call: TRBD2 (6 bases). The CDR3 covers 14 residues. Trimming stripped 6 bases from V and 2 bases from J, with 14 bases between. The germline CDR1 and CDR2 sequences are SNHLY and FYNNEI. CDR3 amino acids: CASRTGGIPYEQYF. The DNA of the CDR3 is TGTGCCAGCAGGACCGGCGGGATTCCCTACGAGCAGTACTTC.

V and J are TRBV4-1 and TRBJ2-7, with D maybe TRBD1 (6 bases). The CDR3 has 14 residues. Germline V gene sequence: CDR1 MGHRA, CDR2 YSYEKL. V was cut by 4 bases and J by 5 bases, with 15 bases left in between. CDR3 sequence (DNA): TGCGCCAGCAGCCGGCCAGGACAGTCCCACGAGCAGTACTTC. This codes for CASSRPGQSHEQYF.

J is TRBJ1-5 and V is TRBV7-8, with D possibly being TRBD1 (5 bases). Germline V gene data show CDR1 as SGHVS and CDR2 as FQNEAQ. V dropped 0 bases and J dropped 5 bases, with 14 bases sitting between them. The CDR3 consists of 16 residues. The CDR3 loop is CASSLAIAAGHQPQHF. As DNA, the CDR3 is TGTGCCAGCAGCTTAGCGATTGCGGCAGGGCATCAGCCCCAGCATTTT.

The J gene is TRBJ2-1, the V gene TRBV4-2; possible D gene TRBD2, 5 bases. Germline loops: CDR1 LGHNA, CDR2 YNFKEQ. The V end lost 2 bases, the J end lost 9 bases, and 14 bases lay between the germline ends. The CDR3 runs to 14 residues. Written as DNA, the CDR3 is TGTGCCAGCAGCCAATTTCTAGCCTCGGGTGAGCAGTTCTTC. It yields the protein CASSQFLASGEQFF.

This chain uses TRBV4-1 with TRBJ2-3; 9 bases agree with TRBD2. Per the germline V gene, CDR1 is MGHRA and CDR2 is YSYEKL. The CDR3 spans 16 residues. The V segment lost 4 bases and the J segment 10 bases; nucleotides outside the gene matches: 15. The CDR3 bases are TGCGCCAGCAGCCCAAAGACTAGCGGCGCATCTGACGCGCAGTATTTT. This gives the protein CASSPKTSGASDAQYF.

The chain couples TRBV6-6 to TRBJ2-7, with D possibly TRBD2 on 6 matching bases. V was pared by 5 bases and J by 6 bases, with 17 bases between. The CDR3 is made up of 14 amino acids. CDR1 and CDR2 from the germline V gene are MNHNY and SVGAGI (reference sequence). Here the CDR3 DNA reads TGTGCCAGCAGTACCGGGACTGTTCTAGGCGAGCAGTACTTC. Protein sequence: CASSTGTVLGEQYF.

The chain is built from TRBV6-1 and TRBJ1-2, with D perhaps matching TRBD1 (5 bases). This CDR3 has 12 amino acids. V was shortened by 6 bases and J by 8 bases, with 13 bases between the two germline ends. In germline, CDR1 is MNHNS, CDR2 SASEGT. CDR3 DNA sequence: TGTGCCAGCAGGGAGGCGGGACTCGGCTACACCTTC. Encoded protein: CASREAGLGYTF.

The chain uses TRBV29-1 and TRBJ2-2; D possibly corresponds to TRBD1 (6 bases). Trimming left V 7 bases short and J 1 base short, with 10 bases between. In germline, CDR1 is SQVTM, CDR2 ANQGSEA. The CDR3 is 13 residues long. CDR3 region: CSGSGQNTGELFF. CDR3 in DNA: TGCAGCGGTTCGGGACAGAACACCGGGGAGCTGTTTTTT.

Concerning this clone itself: At one boundary the junction diverges from the germline segment, which might be a read error. This chain links TRBV28 with TRBJ2-3; D may be TRBD2 (6 bases). CDR1 and CDR2 from the germline V gene are MDHEN and SYDVKM. The CDR3 spans 14 residues. CDR3 bases: TGTGCCAGCAGTTTCCTTAGCGGAACAGATAAGCAGTATTTT. This encodes CASSFLSGTDKQYF.

The J gene is TRBJ1-2, the V gene TRBV14; the D gene is possibly TRBD1 (5 bases). The CDR3 has 12 amino acids. The V gene's germline CDR1 is SGHDN and CDR2 FVKESK. V shed 4 bases and J shed 11 bases, with 14 bases lying between them. The CDR3 bases are TGTGCCAGCAGCCCAGGGTCTGCCGTTTACACCTTC. This codes for CASSPGSAVYTF.

The rearrangement uses TRBV5-6 and TRBJ1-2, with 7 bases that match TRBD1. CDR3 length: 13 residues. Germline-derived CDR1 and CDR2 are SGHDT and YYEEEE. Unmatched junction bases numbered 4, after V lost 5 bases and J lost 3 bases. The CDR3 sequence: CASRLDRDYGYTF. CDR3 DNA: TGTGCCAGCAGACTCGACAGGGACTATGGCTACACCTTC.

V usage is TRBV30 and J usage is TRBJ1-3, with D perhaps matching TRBD1 (6 bases). Germline V gene data show CDR1 as GTSNPN and CDR2 as SVGIG (reference sequence). The CDR3 consists of 13 residues. Trimming took 3 bases from V and 5 from J, leaving 11 bases between them. The CDR3 is CAWSRGDRNTIYF. In DNA form, the CDR3 reads TGTGCCTGGAGCAGGGGAGATAGAAACACCATATATTTT.

The V and J genes are TRBV28 and TRBJ1-4; weak D call: TRBD1 (5 bases). The CDR3 spans 14 residues. Germline V gene lookup returns CDR1 MDHEN and CDR2 SYDVKM. V was shortened by 2 bases and J by 5 bases, with 9 bases between the two germline ends. The CDR3 bases are TGTGCCAGCAGTTTAGCAGGGTCGAATGAAAAACTGTTTTTT. Translating it yields CASSLAGSNEKLFF. The full variable domain, in which reference TRBV28 and TRBJ1-4 provide the parts outside the CDR3, is DVKVTQSSRYLVKRTGEKVFLECVQDMDHENMFWYRQDPGLGLRLIYFSYDVKMKEKGDIPEGYSVSREKKERFSLILESASTNQTSMYLCASSLAGSNEKLFFGSGTQLSVL.

The chain carries TRBV6-1 and TRBJ1-3, with D perhaps TRBD1 (5 bases). Between the trimmed V and J ends, which lost 6 bases and 0 bases, there was a span of 9 bases. This CDR3 comprises 14 residues. Germline loops: CDR1 MNHNS, CDR2 SASEGT. The CDR3 region is CASRQAYSGNTIYF. CDR3 nucleotide sequence: TGTGCCAGCAGACAGGCTTACTCTGGAAACACCATATATTTT.

The chain employs TRBV7-8 and TRBJ1-1; 9 bases align to TRBD1. The CDR3 totals 16 residues. V shed 1 base, J shed 6 bases, and the junction held 9 bases outside the gene matches. Germline V CDR1 and CDR2: SGHVS, FQNEAQ. CDR3 nucleotides: TGTGCCAGCAGCTTAGTTCGAGGACAGGGGCAATCTGAAGCTTTCTTT. This translates into CASSLVRGQGQSEAFF.

V and J are TRBV6-1 and TRBJ2-2; TRBD1 aligns across 8 bases. Germline lookup yields CDR1 MNHNS and CDR2 SASEGT. The CDR3 is 15 amino acids. The junction had 1 base not matched to a gene; V was cut back by 1 base and J by 3 bases. The CDR3 loop reads CASSEGTGHTGELFF. In DNA, the CDR3 is TGTGCCAGCAGTGAAGGGACAGGGCACACCGGGGAGCTGTTTTTT.

The chain is built from TRBV5-4 and TRBJ2-5; 7 positions agree with TRBD1. The germline gives CDR1 SGHNT, CDR2 YYREEE (reference sequence). Losses at the gene ends were 0 bases for V and 3 bases for J; bases not matched to a gene: 2. The length of the CDR3 is 14 residues. CDR3: CASSLAGTEETQYF. CDR3 nucleotides: TGTGCCAGCAGCTTGGCCGGGACAGAAGAGACCCAGTACTTC.

V gene TRBV6-5 combines with J gene TRBJ2-3, with D maybe TRBD1 (6 bases). From germline, CDR1 is MNHEY and CDR2 SVGAGI. Trimming took 6 bases from V and 3 from J, leaving 10 bases between them. The CDR3 extends over 13 amino acids. The DNA of the CDR3 is TGTGCCAGCAGGGTAGGGGGAACAGATACGCAGTATTTT. This encodes CASRVGGTDTQYF.

The chain recombines TRBV4-3 with TRBJ2-3; 8 positions agree with TRBD2. V shed 4 bases and J 5 bases; nucleotides not matched to a gene: 8. Per the germline V gene, CDR1 is LGHNA and CDR2 is YSLEER. The CDR3 loop spans 15 amino acids. CDR3 loop: CASSRETSEGDTQYF. The CDR3 bases are TGCGCCAGCAGCCGAGAGACTAGCGAGGGAGATACGCAGTATTTT.

This chain links TRBV7-2 with TRBJ1-5; a possible D gene is TRBD1 (6 bases). Trimming shortened V by 5 bases and J by 2 bases, and 19 bases separated the two germline ends. Germline loops: CDR1 SGHTA, CDR2 FQGNSA. This CDR3 spans 17 amino acids. The DNA for the CDR3 is TGTGCCAGCAGCGGCACCGGGACACCGAAACGCAATCAGCCCCAGCATTTT. Its protein product is CASSGTGTPKRNQPQHF. Complete variable domain (other parts from reference TRBV7-2 and TRBJ1-5): GAGVSQSPSNKVTEKGKDVELRCDPISGHTALYWYRQSLGQGLEFLIYFQGNSAPDKSGLPSDRFSAERTGGSVSTLTIQRTQQEDSAVYLCASSGTGTPKRNQPQHFGDGTRLSIL.

The J gene is TRBJ1-5, the V gene TRBV25-1; D is uncertain. The CDR3 covers 14 residues. Germline values: CDR1 MGHDK, CDR2 SYGVNS. V dropped 5 bases and J dropped 7 bases, with 15 bases sitting between them. CDR3 region: CASSPTLGVQPQHF. The CDR3 DNA sequence: TGTGCCAGCAGTCCTACTCTAGGAGTACAGCCCCAGCATTTT.

The chain combines TRBV5-4 with TRBJ1-1; 8 nucleotides line up with TRBD1. Germline CDR1 reads SGHNT; CDR2 reads YYREEE (reference sequence). Unmatched junction bases numbered 6, after V lost 1 base and J lost 4 bases. This CDR3 is 15 amino acids long. The CDR3 reads CASSLPDRGATEAFF. The DNA for the CDR3 is TGTGCCAGCAGCTTGCCCGACAGGGGTGCCACTGAAGCTTTCTTT.

The chain employs TRBV18 and TRBJ2-1; D not certain. This CDR3 contains 14 residues. Germline CDR1 and CDR2: KGHSH and LQKENI. The V end lost 0 bases, the J end lost 7 bases, and 10 bases lay between the germline ends. The CDR3, as DNA: TGTGCCAGCTCACCACCCGGGTTGATGAATGAGCAGTTCTTC. Translated, it gives CASSPPGLMNEQFF. Full variable domain (rest looked up from reference TRBV18 and TRBJ2-1): NAGVMQNPRHLVRRRGQEARLRCSPMKGHSHVYWYRQLPEEGLKFMVYLQKENIIDESGMPKERFSAEFPKEGPSILRIQQVVRGDSAAYFCASSPPGLMNEQFFGPGTRLTVL.

The chain employs TRBV28 and TRBJ2-7, with 7 bases lining up with TRBD2. The ends lost 6 bases at V and 4 bases at J; junction bases unmatched: 12. Germline CDR1 reads MDHEN; CDR2 reads SYDVKM. The CDR3 extends over 15 amino acids. The CDR3 loop reads CASSQGLVEIYEQYF. Here the CDR3 DNA reads TGTGCCAGCAGCCAAGGACTAGTAGAAATATACGAGCAGTACTTC.